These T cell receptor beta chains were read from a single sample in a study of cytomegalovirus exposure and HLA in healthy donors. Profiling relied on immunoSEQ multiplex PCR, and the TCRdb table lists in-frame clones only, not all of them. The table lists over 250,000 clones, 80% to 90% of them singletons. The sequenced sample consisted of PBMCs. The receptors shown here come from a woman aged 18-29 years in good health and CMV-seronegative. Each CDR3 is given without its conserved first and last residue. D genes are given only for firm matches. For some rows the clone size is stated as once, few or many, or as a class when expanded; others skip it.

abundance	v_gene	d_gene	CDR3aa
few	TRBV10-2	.	ASTQGHSNQPQH
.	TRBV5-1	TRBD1	ASSGGTGLNQPQH
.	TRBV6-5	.	ASSTLANYEQY
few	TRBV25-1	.	ASSEVGGQPQH
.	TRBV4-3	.	ASSQDRGGYT
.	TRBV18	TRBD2	ASSPRVTSGAGEQF
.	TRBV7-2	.	ASSPQDIYEQY
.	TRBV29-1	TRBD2	SAVSLAGAYQETQY
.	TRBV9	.	ASSVDGIGNTIY
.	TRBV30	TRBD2	AWTSGGSQETQY
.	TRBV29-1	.	SVAGGLNQPQH
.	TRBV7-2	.	ASSLALSLEQY
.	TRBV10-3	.	AISVSDYVYNEQF
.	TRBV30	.	AWSVWRLAEQY
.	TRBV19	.	ASTQGGGPYNEQF
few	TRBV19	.	ASRPFGTQGEQY
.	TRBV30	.	AWSGRQAWYTEAF
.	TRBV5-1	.	ASSLALETQY
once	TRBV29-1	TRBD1	SVEGARGLSGYA
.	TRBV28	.	ASSLDSEAYEQY
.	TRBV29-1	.	SVAAGNTEAF
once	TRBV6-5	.	ASSYGGAYEKLF
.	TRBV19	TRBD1	ASGTGVAGNTIY
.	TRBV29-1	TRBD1	SVEDRFPDTEAF
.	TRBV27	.	ASSLISGPYEQY
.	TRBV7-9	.	ASSVRAGSYGYT
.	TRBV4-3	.	ASSQDQGPVSYEQY
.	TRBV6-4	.	ASSLTGSTDTQY
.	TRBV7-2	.	ASSGGADFGQTQY
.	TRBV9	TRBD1	ASSVGGTDQETQY
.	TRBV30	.	AWSVEPLYGYT
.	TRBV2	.	ASSIQENYGYT
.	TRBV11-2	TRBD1	ASSRRDRTYNEQF
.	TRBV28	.	ASSLGAWGNQPQH
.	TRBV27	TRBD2	ASSSRTSGRASETQY
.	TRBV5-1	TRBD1	ASSFQGAPNEKLF
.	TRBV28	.	ASSFPSLAEAF
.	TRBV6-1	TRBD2	ASSKTSGGTDTQY
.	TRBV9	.	ASSPGQRTSYEQY
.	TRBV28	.	ASSSTGQDNEKLF
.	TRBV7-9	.	ASSLMASAQYGYT
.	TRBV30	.	AWSTSGNQPQH
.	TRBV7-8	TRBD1	ASSPYSRTGLNEQF
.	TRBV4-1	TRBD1	ASSHRGLGEKLF
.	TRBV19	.	ASSLDIPSEQY